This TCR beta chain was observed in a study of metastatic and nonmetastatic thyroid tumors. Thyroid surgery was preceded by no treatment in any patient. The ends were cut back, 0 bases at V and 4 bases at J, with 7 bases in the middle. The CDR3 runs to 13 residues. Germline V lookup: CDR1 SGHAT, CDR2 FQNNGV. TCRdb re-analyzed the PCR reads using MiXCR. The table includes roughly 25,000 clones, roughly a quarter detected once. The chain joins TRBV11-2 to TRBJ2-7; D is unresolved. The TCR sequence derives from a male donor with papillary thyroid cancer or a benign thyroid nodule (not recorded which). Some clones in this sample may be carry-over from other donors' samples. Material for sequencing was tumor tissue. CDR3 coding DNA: TGTGCCAGCAGCTTAGAGGGTGGTTACGAGCAGTACTTC. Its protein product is CASSLEGGYEQYF.